This is a list of T cell receptor beta chains from one sample in a study of cytomegalovirus exposure and HLA in healthy donors. Sequencing was performed with immunoSEQ multiplex PCR; in TCRdb, only in-frame clones are kept and a portion is missing. The top ten hold over 1.1% of the sample, which has 150,000 to 190,000 clones, about three quarters seen once. The sequencing sample was made of PBMCs. All receptors derive from a man aged 18 to 35 in good health and CMV-seronegative. CDR3s include the opening cysteine and the closing phenylalanine or tryptophan. A D gene is named only where the DNA matches it firmly. Clone size is stated in some rows and not others, as once, few, many or a class when expanded.

clone size | J gene | D gene | CDR3 length | V gene | CDR3 DNA | CDR3 protein
few | TRBJ1-1 | NA | 14 | TRBV5-1 | TGCGCCAGCCGGGGGGCTATTGGATACACTGAAGCTTTCTTT | CASRGAIGYTEAFF
many | TRBJ2-1 | NA | 12 | TRBV10-3 | TGTGCCATCAGCCGTCTTGACAATGAGCAGTTCTTC | CAISRLDNEQFF
once | TRBJ2-7 | NA | 13 | TRBV7-9 | TGTGCCAGCAGCTTAGGGGGCCCCTACGAGCAGTACTTC | CASSLGGPYEQYF
NA | TRBJ2-1 | TRBD2 | 16 | TRBV7-2 | TGTGCCAGCAGCTTGGACGCTAGCGGGGTTTACAATGAGCAGTTCTTC | CASSLDASGVYNEQFF
NA | TRBJ1-2 | NA | 12 | TRBV15 | TGTGCCACCAGCAGGCGGGGTCTGAGCTACACCTTC | CATSRRGLSYTF
NA | TRBJ2-3 | TRBD1 | 14 | TRBV5-1 | TGCGCCAGCAGCTCAACAGGGGGCGCGGATACGCAGTATTTT | CASSSTGGADTQYF
NA | TRBJ2-1 | NA | 14 | TRBV27 | TGTGCCAGCAGTTTGGCGGGACCCTACAATGAGCAGCTCTTC | CASSLAGPYNEQLF
NA | TRBJ2-5 | TRBD2 | 15 | TRBV7-9 | TGTTCCAGCTCGAGTAGTAGCGGGAGGAGGGAGACCCAGTACTTC | CSSSSSSGRRETQYF
NA | TRBJ2-7 | TRBD2 | 15 | TRBV6-5 | TGTGCCAGCAGCCGCCAGGTAGCGGGAAGGTACGAGCAGTACTTC | CASSRQVAGRYEQYF
once | TRBJ2-3 | TRBD1 | 15 | TRBV27 | TGTGCCAGCAGTGCCCCAGGGGGCGGGGCAGATACGCAGTATTTT | CASSAPGGGADTQYF
NA | TRBJ2-7 | TRBD1 | 15 | TRBV7-9 | TGTTCCAGCAGCTGGAGGGGACAGGGGGGTAACGAGCAGTACTTC | CSSSWRGQGGNEQYF
NA | TRBJ2-4 | TRBD2 | 19 | TRBV10-3 | TGTGCCATCAGTGGGAAAGCTATCGGACTAGCGGGAGGGCCCGGCGTTCAGTACTTC | CAISGKAIGLAGGPGVQYF
NA | TRBJ2-7 | NA | 13 | TRBV5-4 | TGTGCCAGCACCCTAGGCGCCACTTACGAGCAGTACTTC | CASTLGATYEQYF
NA | TRBJ2-7 | NA | 14 | TRBV6-1 | TGTGCCAGCAGTCTCCTAACCATAGCCTACGAGCAGTACTTC | CASSLLTIAYEQYF
NA | TRBJ2-4 | NA | 14 | TRBV19 | TGTGCCAGTAGGCCCCTGACAGGTATCAACATTCAGTACTTC | CASRPLTGINIQYF
NA | TRBJ2-7 | TRBD2 | 13 | TRBV27 | TGTGCCAGCAGCAGGACTAGCGCCTACGAGCAGCACTTC | CASSRTSAYEQHF
NA | TRBJ2-7 | TRBD2 | 14 | TRBV7-2 | TGTGCCAGCAGCCGGGTGGCGGGAGGGGACGAGCAGTACTTC | CASSRVAGGDEQYF
NA | TRBJ2-3 | TRBD2 | 16 | TRBV5-4 | TGTGCCAGCAGCTTGGGAGCGGGAGAGGTTGGGGATACGCAGTATTTT | CASSLGAGEVGDTQYF
NA | TRBJ2-1 | TRBD2 | 15 | TRBV4-1 | TGCGCCAGCAGTCCAGGGACTAGCGACTACAATGAGCAGTTCTTC | CASSPGTSDYNEQFF
NA | TRBJ1-2 | TRBD1 | 13 | TRBV29-1 | TGCAGCGTTCACAAGGGGACAGCCTATGGCTACACCTTC | CSVHKGTAYGYTF
NA | TRBJ1-1 | TRBD1 | 15 | TRBV5-1 | TGCGCCAGCAGCATTGGGACAGGGCGGAACACTGAAGCTTTCTTT | CASSIGTGRNTEAFF
NA | TRBJ2-3 | TRBD2 | 16 | TRBV7-9 | TGTTCCAGCAGCAAACCTAGCGGGGGGAATTTAAATACGCAGTATTTT | CSSSKPSGGNLNTQYF
NA | TRBJ2-7 | TRBD2 | 12 | TRBV25-1 | TGTGCCAGCACGGGACTAGCGGCAGAGCAGTACTTC | CASTGLAAEQYF
once | TRBJ1-5 | NA | 16 | TRBV7-9 | TGTTCCAGCAGCTTAGATGGGGGGGCTAGCAATCAGCCCCAGCATTTT | CSSSLDGGASNQPQHF
NA | TRBJ2-7 | TRBD1 | 15 | TRBV18 | TGTGCCAGCTCACCTATCGGGACAGGGGTTTACGAGCAGTACTTC | CASSPIGTGVYEQYF
few | TRBJ1-2 | NA | 14 | TRBV9 | TGTGCCAGCAGCCCCGAGGTAGCTAACTATGGCTACACCTTC | CASSPEVANYGYTF